This passage covers 10 T cell receptor beta chains from one sample sequenced in a study of CD8+ T cells in alopecia areata. Sample treatment: oral pan-JAK inhibitor, 5-10 mg twice daily. Following RNA extraction, reverse transcription yielded cDNA that acted as the sequencing template. The table came from immunoSEQ multiplex PCR; TCRdb's copy has only in-frame clones and leaves some out. The sample has 200,000 or so clones, 30% to 40% seen once. The sequenced sample was CD4+ T cells sorted from blood, obtained between weeks 30 and 35, from a patient treated with tofacitinib. These receptors were taken from a human donor with alopecia areata.

Only a few counts were recorded for this clone. This chain links TRBV6-5 with TRBJ1-4; 7 bases line up with TRBD1. Trimming at V came to 2 bases and at J to 8 bases, leaving 8 bases not matched to a gene. The germline gives CDR1 MNHEY, CDR2 SVGAGI. The CDR3 covers 15 residues. DNA for the CDR3: TGTGCCAGCAGTTACGGGGGACAGCCTTGGGAAAAACTGTTTTTT. It translates to CASSYGGQPWEKLFF.

The chain combines TRBV10-2 with TRBJ1-1, with unresolved D. Germline CDR1 is WSHSY and CDR2 is SAAADI. Trimming removed 0 bases from V and 3 bases from J, with 2 bases in between. The CDR3 is 12 amino acids. In DNA, the CDR3 is TGCGCCAGCAGTGAGTCACACACTGAAGCTTTCTTT. Translation gives CASSESHTEAFF.

The J gene is TRBJ1-2, the V gene TRBV6-5; TRBD1 agrees at 10 bases. Per germline, CDR1 MNHEY and CDR2 SVGAGI. There are 14 residues in the CDR3. The junction had 3 bases not matched to a gene; V was cut back by 5 bases and J by 3 bases. CDR3 in amino acids: CASSRQGADYGYTF. DNA for the CDR3: TGTGCCAGCAGTAGACAGGGGGCAGACTATGGCTACACCTTC.

This clone was seen a handful of times. This rearrangement joins TRBV2 to TRBJ2-5; 15 bases map to TRBD2. After removal of 7 bases from V and 1 base from J, the junction contained 7 bases not matched to a gene. CDR1 SNHLY and CDR2 FYNNEI come from the germline V gene. The CDR3 is 17 amino acids. CDR3 sequence: CASTRTSGRGPQETQYF. DNA of the CDR3: TGTGCCAGCACCAGGACTAGCGGGAGGGGTCCCCAAGAGACCCAGTACTTC.

The J gene is TRBJ1-1, the V gene TRBV7-8; no reliable D call. This CDR3 has 16 amino acids. CDR1 is SGHVS, CDR2 FQNEAQ, per germline. V was pared by 1 base and J by 0 bases, with 12 bases between. Here the CDR3 DNA reads TGTGCCAGCAGCTTAGTAGTAAGGGCGATGAACACTGAAGCTTTCTTT. This gives the protein CASSLVVRAMNTEAFF.

The chain recombines TRBV9 with TRBJ1-1, with no clear D. V dropped 0 bases and J dropped 1 base, with 13 bases sitting between them. Germline V gene lookup returns CDR1 SGDLS and CDR2 YYNGEE. CDR3 length equals 16 residues. The CDR3 is CASSVGGRGKNTEAFF. The CDR3 region has the DNA TGTGCCAGCAGCGTAGGGGGTCGAGGGAAGAACACTGAAGCTTTCTTT. Supplemented by reference TRBV9 and TRBJ1-1, the full variable domain reads DSGVTQTPKHLITATGQRVTLRCSPRSGDLSVYWYQQSLDQGLQFLIQYYNGEERAKGNILERFSAQQFPDLHSELNLSSLELGDSALYFCASSVGGRGKNTEAFFGQGTRLTVV.

The sample holds a few counts of this clone. The genes are TRBV6-5 and TRBJ2-3, with 8 positions matching TRBD2. J gave up 1 base and V 6 bases, and 6 bases lay outside the gene matches. Germline V CDR1 and CDR2: MNHEY, SVGAGI. This CDR3 comprises 15 residues. This CDR3 reads CASRFSGVGTDTQYF. CDR3 coding DNA: TGTGCCAGCAGATTTAGCGGGGTAGGCACAGATACGCAGTATTTT.

This chain joins TRBV10-1 and TRBJ2-1, with 10 bases aligning to TRBD1. Germline V gene lookup returns CDR1 WNHNN and CDR2 SYGVQD (reference sequence). CDR3 length equals 12 residues. Trimming removed 3 bases from V and 15 bases from J; junction bases left unmatched: 5. DNA for the CDR3: TGCGCCAGCAGTGAAGACAGGGGGCCACTGTTCTTC. This sequence encodes CASSEDRGPLFF.

This chain links TRBV30 with TRBJ2-6; D remains unclear. The CDR3 totals 15 residues. Trimming cost V 5 bases and J 4 bases, with 15 bases left between them. Germline assignment: CDR1 GTSNPN and CDR2 SVGIG (reference sequence). The CDR3 reads CAWGAALWGANVLTF. CDR3 sequence (DNA): TGTGCCTGGGGTGCTGCCCTCTGGGGGGCCAACGTCCTGACTTTC.

This clone turned up a few times. The chain is built from TRBV5-1 and TRBJ2-3, with D perhaps assigned TRBD1 or TRBD2 (5 bases each). In germline, CDR1 is SGHRS, CDR2 YFSETQ. Trimming cost V 4 bases and J 2 bases, with 11 bases left between them. This CDR3 contains 14 residues. CDR3 DNA: TGCGCCAGCAGCCTCGGGGCGTACACAGATACGCAGTATTTT. This translates into CASSLGAYTDTQYF. Drawing the rest from reference TRBV5-1 and TRBJ2-3, the complete variable domain is KAGVTQTPRYLIKTRGQQVTLSCSPISGHRSVSWYQQTPGQGLQFLFEYFSETQRNKGNFPGRFSGRQFSNSRSEMNVSTLELGDSALYLCASSLGAYTDTQYFGPGTRLTVL.